This TCR beta chain was captured by sequencing in a study of T-cell reconstitution after alpha-beta-depleted transplantation in children. General observations from the study: Where alpha-beta T cells came from about two months after transplant was reportedly several hundred expanded graft clones.

During its preparation, the TCRbeta library received unique molecular identifiers. TCRdb reprocessed the PCR reads with MiXCR, giving one entry per CDR3 protein. The repertoire has roughly 28,000 distinct CDR3 sequences, roughly a sixth of them found once; the top ten carry approximately 40%. Germline CDR1 and CDR2: MNHEY and SVGEGT. This CDR3 has 16 residues. J gave up 5 bases and V 3 bases, and 9 bases lay outside the gene matches. This clonotype was seen repeatedly, ten times or more. Antigen specificity is unknown. This receptor was identified in a male patient aged 2 to 9 who had a stem cell transplant for acute lymphoblastic leukemia, so the T cells may come from the graft donor. The sequencing here drew on PBMCs, mostly from graft donor cells, taken 60 days after TCRalphabeta/CD19-depleted stem cell transplant. The V call is TRBV6-2 or TRBV6-3, the J call TRBJ2-5, with TRBD2 identical over 10 bases. The CDR3 DNA is TGTGCCAGCAGTTATGCGCTAGCGGGAGTACGTGAGACCCAGTACTTC. Translated: CASSYALAGVRETQYF.